Following are 31 T cell receptor beta chains from one sample sequenced in a study of blood T cell repertoires in COVID-19. Assay used: immunoSEQ multiplex PCR; TCRdb lists only in-frame clones, some missing. The table records around 200,000 clones, 75% to 85% of them present only once. Sequencing was performed on PBMCs or T cells enriched from blood (not recorded which). Receptors originate from a woman aged 35 to 49 with acute COVID-19.

J is TRBJ2-7 and V is TRBV25-1, with 7 bases matching TRBD1. Germline-derived CDR1 and CDR2 are MGHDK and SYGVNS. Trimming took 6 bases from V and 0 from J; bases not matched to a gene: 8. CDR3 length: 15 residues. The CDR3 region is CASRGARDSSYEQYF. In nucleotides, the CDR3 is TGTGCCAGCAGGGGTGCCAGGGACAGCTCCTACGAGCAGTACTTC.

This clone appeared once. J is TRBJ1-2 and V is TRBV7-2; unclear D gene. Trimming left V 5 bases short and J 8 bases short, with 12 bases between. CDR3 length: 12 residues. The germline V gene encodes CDR1 SGHTA and CDR2 FQGNSA. The CDR3 protein is CASSPTRSGYTF. DNA for the CDR3: TGTGCCAGCAGCCCGACCCGTAGCGGCTACACCTTC.

The gene calls are TRBV30 and TRBJ2-1; D not certain. The CDR3 runs 12 residues. Germline loops: CDR1 GTSNPN, CDR2 SVGIG (reference sequence). The germline V and J ends were trimmed by 2 bases and 10 bases, with 12 bases remaining between them. The CDR3 bases are TGTGCCTGGAGTCACGCACCTACCGAGCAGTTCTTC. It codes for CAWSHAPTEQFF.

V and J are TRBV6-5 and TRBJ1-1; D possibly corresponds to TRBD1 (6 bases). The CDR3 loop spans 14 amino acids. V was cut by 4 bases and J by 4 bases, with 13 bases left in between. Per germline, CDR1 MNHEY and CDR2 SVGAGI. In nucleotides, the CDR3 is TGTGCCAGCAGTTCCTTAAGGGGGACCACTGAAGCTTTCTTT. Amino acids: CASSSLRGTTEAFF.

The V call is TRBV5-4, the J call TRBJ2-5; 15 bases align to TRBD2. Germline-derived CDR1 and CDR2 are SGHNT and YYREEE (reference sequence). V shed 6 bases, J shed 4 bases, and the junction held 10 bases outside the gene matches. The CDR3 extends over 17 amino acids. In DNA, the CDR3 is TGTGCCAGCACCTCCGGACTAGCGGGGGGGCCAGGAGAGACCCAGTACTTC. As protein: CASTSGLAGGPGETQYF.

The V gene is TRBV27, the J gene TRBJ2-7; D not certain. The CDR3 runs 13 residues. Germline V gene lookup returns CDR1 MNHEY and CDR2 SMNVEV (reference sequence). V was shortened by 5 bases and J by 0 bases, with 8 bases between the two germline ends. CDR3 in DNA: TGTGCCAGCAGTCCTTTCCCCTCCTACGAGCAGTACTTC. This encodes CASSPFPSYEQYF.

The V call is TRBV6-5, the J call TRBJ2-2; maybe TRBD1 (5 bases). V lost 2 bases to trimming and J lost 5 bases, with 9 bases between them. The CDR3 consists of 14 residues. Germline lookup yields CDR1 MNHEY and CDR2 SVGAGI. The CDR3 protein is CASSYQAGTGELFF. The DNA for the CDR3 is TGTGCCAGCAGTTACCAGGCAGGGACCGGGGAGCTGTTTTTT.

DNA of the CDR3: TGTGCCAGCAGCCAACAGGGGGCCGGATCACCCCTCCACTTT. Its translation is CASSQQGAGSPLHF. The V and J genes are TRBV3-1 (or the pseudogene TRBV3-2) and TRBJ1-6; 8 positions match TRBD1. CDR1 and CDR2 from the germline V gene are LGHDT and YNNKEL (reference sequence). V dropped 2 bases and J dropped 10; count of bases not matched to a gene: 4. This CDR3 is 14 amino acids long.

About this clone itself: Distinct nucleotide sequences in the sample also encode this CDR3. The CDR3, as DNA: TGTGCCTGGAGTGCCGGACAGGGGAATTCACCCCTCCACTTT. Amino acid sequence: CAWSAGQGNSPLHF. The genes are TRBV30 and TRBJ1-6, with TRBD1 identical over 9 bases. Trimming cost V 1 base and J 7 bases; bases outside gene matches: 2. Germline assignment: CDR1 GTSNPN and CDR2 SVGIG (reference sequence). This CDR3 spans 14 amino acids.

This clone has only a few counts. This chain joins TRBV24-1 and TRBJ1-5; TRBD1 aligns across 9 bases. Germline CDR1 and CDR2: KGHDR and SFDVKD. With 7 bases clipped from V and 1 base from J, the junction kept 1 base outside the gene matches. The CDR3 sequence is 14 residues long. CDR3 in DNA: TGTGCCACCAGGGGGACAGGGAGCAATCAGCCCCAGCATTTT. Translation gives CATRGTGSNQPQHF.

This clone is deemed medium-sized (0.01 to 0.1%). The DNA for the CDR3 is TGTGCCAGCAGCTTAGCGGTGGACAGGGAAGCTTTCTTT. It translates to CASSLAVDREAFF. This sequence joins TRBV7-8 and TRBJ1-1; 7 nucleotides line up with TRBD1. V shed 0 bases and J 8 bases; nucleotides not matched to a gene: 3. The germline V gene encodes CDR1 SGHVS and CDR2 FQNEAQ. The CDR3 runs 13 residues.

The V gene is TRBV28, the J gene TRBJ2-7; D remains unclear. The CDR3 extends over 12 amino acids. Trimming left V 6 bases short and J 12 bases short, with 18 bases between. The germline CDR1 and CDR2 sequences are MDHEN and SYDVKM. The CDR3 region is CASSPNVFTRYF. DNA for the CDR3: TGTGCCAGCAGCCCCAACGTATTCACGAGGTACTTC.

The chain carries TRBV28 and TRBJ1-6; TRBD1 aligns across 7 bases. This CDR3 region has 12 residues. With 9 bases clipped from V and 9 bases from J, the junction kept 5 bases outside the gene matches. CDR1 MDHEN and CDR2 SYDVKM come from the germline V gene. The CDR3 DNA reads TGTGCCAGTTCACAGGGGACTTCACCCCTCCACTTT. Amino acids: CASSQGTSPLHF.

This chain joins TRBV3-1 (or the pseudogene TRBV3-2) and TRBJ2-3, with D possibly TRBD2 on 6 matching bases. The CDR3 totals 13 residues. Germline values: CDR1 LGHDT, CDR2 YNNKEL (reference sequence). Trimming stripped 3 bases from V and 5 bases from J, with 9 bases between. The CDR3 sequence is CASSQGLGDTQYF. CDR3 coding DNA: TGTGCCAGCAGCCAGGGACTCGGAGATACGCAGTATTTT.

This chain joins TRBV29-1 and TRBJ2-5; 7 bases align to TRBD1. The germline gives CDR1 SQVTM, CDR2 ANQGSEA. CDR3 length equals 13 residues. V trimming: 4 bases; J trimming: 5 bases; junction bases outside the gene matches: 7. The CDR3 sequence: CSVGDSPRETQYF. In DNA, the CDR3 is TGCAGCGTTGGGGACAGTCCACGGGAGACCCAGTACTTC.

The chain employs TRBV7-2 and TRBJ2-7; weak D call: TRBD2 (7 bases). Germline assignment: CDR1 SGHTA and CDR2 FQGNSA. V was cut by 7 bases and J by 6 bases, with 22 bases left in between. This CDR3 has 15 amino acids. In DNA form, the CDR3 reads TGTGCCAGCACCCCGGGGGGCGCCGGACGGGGCGAGCAGTACTTC. It codes for CASTPGGAGRGEQYF.

This clone was seen at least ten times. The chain couples TRBV6-2 or TRBV6-3 to TRBJ2-5; D is undetermined. Germline V lookup: CDR1 MNHEY, CDR2 SVGEGT. V lost 4 bases and J lost 5, with 8 bases in between. CDR3 size: 12 residues. The CDR3 is CASSSIRETQYF. CDR3 DNA sequence: TGTGCCAGCAGTTCGATCAGGGAGACCCAGTACTTC.

The V call is TRBV7-8, the J call TRBJ1-1; 9 nucleotides line up with TRBD1. CDR3 length: 16 amino acids. The germline V gene has CDR1 SGHVS and CDR2 FQNEAQ. Trimming cost V 5 bases and J 3 bases; bases outside gene matches: 10. CDR3 coding DNA: TGTGCCAGCAGCCTAACGACAGGGGGTCCGGACACTGAAGCTTTCTTT. Protein product: CASSLTTGGPDTEAFF.

The DNA for the CDR3 is TGTGCCAGCAGTCCGGACAGGGGACGAAACACCATATATTTT. Its translation is CASSPDRGRNTIYF. The gene calls are TRBV2 and TRBJ1-3; 9 nucleotides line up with TRBD1. The CDR3 covers 14 residues. Germline CDR1 reads SNHLY; CDR2 reads FYNNEI. Trimming cost V 5 bases and J 5 bases; bases outside gene matches: 4.

This clone came up once. The chain combines TRBV10-3 with TRBJ1-2; 7 bases match TRBD1. Trimming removed 6 bases from V and 0 bases from J; junction bases left unmatched: 10. The CDR3 has 16 amino acids. Looked up from germline, CDR1 is ENHRY and CDR2 is SYGVKD. CDR3 region: CAIRTSGTETNYGYTF. CDR3 DNA: TGTGCCATCAGAACCTCCGGGACAGAGACTAACTATGGCTACACCTTC.

The J gene is TRBJ2-2, the V gene TRBV6-1, with D possibly matching TRBD2 (6 bases). The germline gives CDR1 MNHNS, CDR2 SASEGT. The CDR3 runs to 16 residues. V was shortened by 2 bases and J by 4 bases, with 14 bases between the two germline ends. The CDR3 DNA reads TGTGCCAGCAGTGAAAGGAGGGTGTCAAGCACCGGGGAGCTGTTTTTT. Amino acids: CASSERRVSSTGELFF.

The rearrangement uses TRBV7-2 and TRBJ1-4; the D gene is possibly TRBD1 (6 bases). The length of the CDR3 is 13 residues. Per the germline V gene, CDR1 is SGHTA and CDR2 is FQGNSA. V gave up 3 bases and J gave up 7 bases, with 9 bases separating them. The CDR3, as DNA: TGTGCCAGCAGCTTTCTCAGGGGTGAAAAACTGTTTTTT. Amino acid sequence: CASSFLRGEKLFF.

The CDR3 DNA is TGTGCCAGCAGCTCACAGGGAGGGGGAGAGACCCAGTACTTC. It encodes CASSSQGGGETQYF. The rearrangement uses TRBV5-6 and TRBJ2-5; perhaps TRBD2 as D (7 bases). V dropped 3 bases and J dropped 4 bases, with 13 bases sitting between them. Germline CDR1 is SGHDT and CDR2 is YYEEEE. This CDR3 has 14 residues.

V is TRBV9 and J is TRBJ2-5, with 8 bases fitting TRBD1. CDR1 is SGDLS and CDR2 is YYNGEE in the germline V gene. After removal of 0 bases from V and 4 bases from J, the junction contained 8 bases not matched to a gene. The CDR3 is 16 amino acids. DNA of the CDR3: TGTGCCAGCAGCGTAGCTTCAACAGGGGGAGCAGAGACCCAGTACTTC. Amino acids: CASSVASTGGAETQYF.

This clone has more than one count but fewer than ten. This sequence joins TRBV14 and TRBJ1-1; 8 bases align to TRBD1. Germline V gives CDR1 SGHDN, CDR2 FVKESK. Trimming cost V 4 bases and J 5 bases; bases outside gene matches: 21. The CDR3 length is 19 residues. In nucleotides, the CDR3 is TGTGCCAGCAGCCGATTCCCGACAGGGGCCGGGCCGTTGGGGACTGAAGCTTTCTTT. It specifies CASSRFPTGAGPLGTEAFF.

The chain recombines TRBV2 with TRBJ2-7, with D perhaps TRBD1 (6 bases). The CDR3 is 15 residues long. Germline CDR1 is SNHLY and CDR2 is FYNNEI. Trimming left V 6 bases short and J 1 base short, with 16 bases between. This chain's CDR3 is CASRGHPGHSYEQYF. CDR3 DNA: TGTGCCAGCAGGGGTCATCCGGGACATTCCTACGAGCAGTACTTC.

The chain is built from TRBV19 and TRBJ1-5; the D gene is possibly TRBD1 (5 bases). The CDR3 extends over 16 amino acids. Per the germline V gene, CDR1 is LNHDA and CDR2 is SQIVND (reference sequence). V was trimmed by 4 bases and J by 7 bases, leaving 20 bases between them. DNA of the CDR3: TGTGCCAGTAGTACAACCCTCGGGGCGGAGGGACAGCCCCAGCATTTT. Translated, it gives CASSTTLGAEGQPQHF.

There are a few counts of this clone. This sequence joins TRBV5-6 and TRBJ1-1, with TRBD1 as a possible D gene (5 bases). Germline lookup yields CDR1 SGHDT and CDR2 YYEEEE. The CDR3 length is 12 residues. Trimming shortened V by 2 bases and J by 9 bases, and 11 bases separated the two germline ends. CDR3 region: CASSLTTGKAFF. The CDR3 region has the DNA TGTGCCAGCAGCTTAACAACAGGTAAAGCTTTCTTT.

The rearrangement joins TRBV2 to TRBJ1-2; D call uncertain. V lost 6 bases to trimming and J lost 4 bases, with 15 bases between them. Germline lookup yields CDR1 SNHLY and CDR2 FYNNEI. This CDR3 spans 14 amino acids. CDR3 residues: CASRVQSHTYGYTF. DNA for the CDR3: TGTGCCAGCAGGGTACAGAGCCACACCTATGGCTACACCTTC.

This rearrangement joins TRBV3-1 (or the pseudogene TRBV3-2) to TRBJ1-6; 7 bases line up with TRBD1. This CDR3 has 16 amino acids. Trimming at V came to 0 bases and at J to 2 bases, leaving 1 base not matched to a gene. CDR1 and CDR2 (germline): LGHDT, YNNKEL (reference sequence). The CDR3 coding sequence is TGTGCCAGCAGCCAAGAGACAGGGACCTATAATTCACCCCTCCACTTT. Protein: CASSQETGTYNSPLHF.

The DNA for the CDR3 is TGTGCCTCAACCCCACAGGTTAGCACCGGGGAGCTGTTTTTT. It yields the protein CASTPQVSTGELFF. The chain employs TRBV9 and TRBJ2-2; a weak D match, TRBD1 (5 bases). Germline V gene data show CDR1 as SGDLS and CDR2 as YYNGEE. V dropped 10 bases and J dropped 4 bases, with 17 bases sitting between them. The CDR3 totals 14 residues.